One sample yielded the 8 T cell receptor beta chains listed below, sequenced in a study of T cells in Graves' hyperthyroidism and ophthalmopathy. From RNA transcripts, TCR beta CDR3 regions were amplified. Initially, a first-round RT-PCR of the TCR CDR3 employed the HTBI primer set. TCRdb called the multiplex PCR reads again in MiXCR, with one record for every CDR3 protein. The data hold under 350,000 distinct CDR3 sequences, with 15% to 20% observed a single time. Sequencing input: blood. These receptors came from a woman in her fifties or sixties with Graves' hyperthyroidism.

The chain links TRBV7-9 to TRBJ2-1, with D unclear. The J call may not be correct, given that the DNA end is closer to TRBJ2-7. The CDR3 spans 11 residues. In germline, CDR1 is SEHNR, CDR2 FQNEAQ (reference sequence). CDR3: CASSSWEVQYF. In nucleotides, the CDR3 is TGTGCCAGCAGCTCCTGGGAAGTACAGTACTTC.

This clonotype came up a few times. V is TRBV5-1 and J is TRBJ2-3, with TRBD2 matching over 10 bases. CDR3 length: 16 residues. Germline V gene sequence: CDR1 SGHRS, CDR2 YFSETQ. The V gene end was trimmed by 0 bases and the J gene end by 5 bases; junction bases not matched to a gene: 6. CDR3 residues: CASSLGSGRARDTQYF. CDR3 nucleotides: TGCGCCAGCAGCTTGGGAAGCGGGAGGGCAAGAGATACGCAGTATTTT.

This clonotype has ten or more counts. This rearrangement joins TRBV7-9 to TRBJ2-3, with D unresolved. The CDR3 consists of 12 residues. V dropped 7 bases and J dropped 3 bases, with 8 bases sitting between them. Germline CDR1 and CDR2: SEHNR and FQNEAQ (reference sequence). The CDR3 DNA is TGTGCCAGCAACCGGAATACAGATACGCAGTATTTT. Its protein product is CASNRNTDTQYF.

The V gene is TRBV3-1, the J gene TRBJ1-1, with a tentative D call TRBD1 (6 bases). CDR1 is LGHDT and CDR2 is YNNKEL in the germline V gene (reference sequence). This CDR3 contains 15 residues. V gave up 0 bases and J gave up 8 bases, with 16 bases separating them. Written as DNA, the CDR3 is TGTGCCAGCAGCCAAGACACATGGAGGGGGGGAGAAGCTTTCTTT. Its translation: CASSQDTWRGGEAFF.

The sample holds a few counts of this clonotype. The CDR3: CASSFTGAGDPNTEAFF. Written as DNA, the CDR3 is TGCGCCAGCAGCTTTACAGGGGCGGGGGACCCGAACACTGAAGCTTTCTTT. The chain recombines TRBV5-1 with TRBJ1-1, with 7 bases lining up with TRBD1. There are 17 residues in the CDR3. Unmatched junction bases numbered 11, after V lost 2 bases and J lost 1 base. The germline V gene encodes CDR1 SGHRS and CDR2 YFSETQ.

This clonotype was detected many times. The chain uses TRBV20-1 and TRBJ2-5; 10 bases fit TRBD1. Per germline, CDR1 DFQATT and CDR2 SNEGSKA (reference sequence). V lost 0 bases to trimming and J lost 6 bases; unmatched junction nucleotides: 10. This CDR3 spans 16 amino acids. The chain's CDR3 is CSARDEPGTGVKTQYF. The DNA for the CDR3 is TGCAGTGCTAGAGACGAACCCGGGACAGGGGTAAAGACCCAGTACTTC.

The V and J genes are TRBV20-1 and TRBJ2-3; either TRBD1 or TRBD2 may fit D (5 bases each). Trimming stripped 2 bases from V and 0 bases from J, with 9 bases between. The CDR3 loop spans 14 amino acids. The germline V gene has CDR1 DFQATT and CDR2 SNEGSKA (reference sequence). The CDR3 DNA is TGCAGTGCTAGACCGGGACGAAGCACAGATACGCAGTATTTT. Its translation: CSARPGRSTDTQYF.

This clonotype was recorded at least ten times. The V call is TRBV12-3 or TRBV12-4, the J call TRBJ2-2; 12 bases fit TRBD2. This CDR3 spans 16 amino acids. V lost 1 base and J lost 4; bases outside the gene matches: 1. This chain's CDR3 is CASSLVLAGGTGELFF. DNA of the CDR3: TGTGCCAGCAGTTTAGTACTAGCGGGAGGCACCGGGGAGCTGTTTTTT.